This is a list of T cell receptor beta chains from one sample in a study of cytomegalovirus exposure and HLA in healthy donors. Some clones are missing from TCRdb's copy, which holds only in-frame ones; the method was immunoSEQ multiplex PCR. The sample lists some 65,000 clones, less than 65% occurring once. Sequenced material: PBMCs. The receptors derive from a man aged 25-40 years in good health and CMV-seronegative. CDR3s include the opening cysteine and the closing phenylalanine or tryptophan.

j_call cdr3_length v_call cdr3_aa
TRBJ2-7 13 TRBV19 CASSIDGTYEQYF
TRBJ2-7 14 TRBV30 CAWSVQGGAGEQYF
TRBJ1-1 15 TRBV27 CASSPWDRMNTEAFF
TRBJ2-7 14 TRBV6-5 CASSPQGFSYEQYF
TRBJ2-5 15 TRBV30 CAWSGLAGGLETQYF
TRBJ2-5 13 TRBV2 CSLAARSRETQYF
TRBJ1-6 15 TRBV6-1 CASSEPSSYNSPLHF
TRBJ1-2 13 TRBV30 CAWSVETDYGYTF
TRBJ2-3 15 TRBV10-3 CAISAGRDNTDTQYF
TRBJ1-1 13 TRBV5-4 CASIQGDDTEAFF
TRBJ2-1 15 TRBV7-2 CASSEQGTDYNEQFF
TRBJ2-1 11 TRBV2 CASSDEAEQFF
TRBJ1-5 18 TRBV4-2 CASSQDARAGNSNQPQHF
TRBJ1-2 14 TRBV27 CASSSLTDNYGYTF
TRBJ2-5 16 TRBV6-1 CASSDRAGGPGETQYF
TRBJ2-5 14 TRBV18 CASSPGTGEETQYF
TRBJ1-1 14 TRBV19 CASSIREVDTEAFF
TRBJ2-2 14 TRBV4-1 CASSQVGATGELFF
TRBJ2-1 15 TRBV7-9 CASSGDDIAYNEQFF
TRBJ1-5 14 TRBV18 CASSPSGSNQPQHF
TRBJ2-7 14 TRBV6-5 CASRNRDRIYEQYF
TRBJ1-4 12 TRBV15 CATSTGGEKLFF
TRBJ1-1 15 TRBV7-9 CASSSLGVSNTEAFF
TRBJ1-2 15 TRBV28 CASRRDSQGIYGYTF